The 4 T cell receptor beta chains presented below share a single source sample, sequenced in a study of blood T cell repertoires in COVID-19. Sequencing was performed with immunoSEQ multiplex PCR; in TCRdb, only in-frame clones are kept and a portion is missing. The table includes roughly 90,000 clones, approximately 86% detected once. Sequenced: peripheral blood. These receptors originate from a human donor in a cohort sampled during active COVID-19.

This clone was observed a few times. V usage is TRBV7-3 and J usage is TRBJ2-3, with TRBD1 identical over 8 bases. Germline CDR1 reads SGHTA; CDR2 reads FQGTGA. V dropped 4 bases and J dropped 1; count of bases not matched to a gene: 7. The CDR3 totals 16 residues. The CDR3 sequence: CASSSGQGGGTDTQYF. Here the CDR3 DNA reads TGTGCCAGCAGCTCAGGACAGGGAGGAGGCACAGATACGCAGTATTTT.

The chain employs TRBV2 and TRBJ2-4; possibly TRBD1 for D (6 bases). The CDR3 has 12 amino acids. Trimming cost V 5 bases and J 10 bases, with 12 bases left between them. CDR1 SNHLY and CDR2 FYNNEI come from the germline V gene. CDR3 DNA: TGTGCCAGCAGTTTGGACAGCCTGATTCAGTACTTC. This encodes CASSLDSLIQYF.

The chain couples TRBV12-3 or TRBV12-4 to TRBJ1-5, with 7 bases that match TRBD1. V shed 6 bases, J shed 8 bases, and the junction held 4 bases outside the gene matches. The CDR3 is made up of 12 amino acids. CDR3 sequence: CASRRGPEPQHF. CDR3 DNA: TGTGCCAGCAGGAGGGGGCCGGAGCCCCAGCATTTT.

This clone occurred once. J is TRBJ2-1 and V is TRBV13; TRBD1 might be the D (6 bases). V was cut by 5 bases and J by 4 bases, with 12 bases left in between. Per the germline V gene, CDR1 is PRHDT and CDR2 is FYEKMQ (reference sequence). This CDR3 comprises 14 residues. The chain's CDR3 is CASSARGSYNEQFF. The DNA for the CDR3 is TGTGCCAGCAGCGCCAGGGGTTCTTACAATGAGCAGTTCTTC.